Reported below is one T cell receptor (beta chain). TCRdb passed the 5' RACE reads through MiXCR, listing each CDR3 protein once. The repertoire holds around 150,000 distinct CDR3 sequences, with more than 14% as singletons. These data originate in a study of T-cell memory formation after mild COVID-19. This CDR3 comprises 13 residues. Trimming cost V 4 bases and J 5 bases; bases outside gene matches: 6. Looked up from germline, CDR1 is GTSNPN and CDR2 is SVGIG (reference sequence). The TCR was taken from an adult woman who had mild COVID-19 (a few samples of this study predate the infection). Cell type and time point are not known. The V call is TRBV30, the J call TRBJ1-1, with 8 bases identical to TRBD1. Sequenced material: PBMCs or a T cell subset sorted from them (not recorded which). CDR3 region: CAWTGQGGTEAFF. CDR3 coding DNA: TGTGCCTGGACAGGACAGGGAGGAACTGAAGCTTTCTTT.